These 27 T cell receptor beta chains were sequenced from one sample in a study of long-term antiretroviral therapy in people with HIV. Samples were assayed with immunoSEQ v3.0 at survey level. Sequenced by immunoSEQ multiplex PCR; TCRdb stores in-frame clones only, minus some. The sample has about 17,000 clones, 84% seen once; the top ten hold 7% to 9%. This specimen was unsorted PBMCs, taken 0.1 years after starting antiretroviral therapy. The origin of the receptors is a young man with HIV.

The rearrangement uses TRBV5-6 and TRBJ1-1; D remains ambiguous. The CDR3 totals 13 residues. Trimming took 1 base from V and 4 from J, leaving 8 bases between them. Germline-derived CDR1 and CDR2 are SGHDT and YYEEEE. The CDR3: CASSLPGATEAFF. The CDR3, as DNA: TGTGCCAGCAGCTTGCCGGGAGCCACTGAAGCTTTCTTT. Based on the CDR3 plus reference TRBV5-6 and TRBJ1-1, the full variable domain is DAGVTQSPTHLIKTRGQQVTLRCSPKSGHDTVSWYQQALGQGPQFIFQYYEEEERQRGNFPDRFSGHQFPNYSSELNVNALLLGDSALYLCASSLPGATEAFFGQGTRLTVV.

This clone has only a few counts. At the DNA level, this CDR3 is encoded by other sequences in the same sample as well. The chain combines TRBV9 with TRBJ2-3; D call uncertain. Germline assignment: CDR1 SGDLS and CDR2 YYNGEE. The CDR3 length is 15 residues. V lost 0 bases, J lost 0 bases, and 8 bases lay in between. The CDR3 bases are TGTGCCAGCAGCGTAGCTGTTGACAGCACAGATACGCAGTATTTT. Translated, it gives CASSVAVDSTDTQYF.

This chain links TRBV5-4 with TRBJ2-3, with unresolved D. V dropped 7 bases and J dropped 5 bases, with 11 bases sitting between them. Germline lookup yields CDR1 SGHNT and CDR2 YYREEE (reference sequence). The CDR3 is 12 amino acids. CDR3 sequence reads: CASGSKGDTQYF. In DNA, the CDR3 is TGTGCCAGCGGGTCTAAGGGAGATACGCAGTATTTT.

V gene TRBV4-2 combines with J gene TRBJ2-7; 10 bases map to TRBD2. The V and J ends lost 2 bases and 2 bases, in that order; junction bases with no gene match: 6. Germline V gene lookup returns CDR1 LGHNA and CDR2 YNFKEQ. This CDR3 spans 16 amino acids. CDR3 sequence (DNA): TGTGCCAGCAGCCAACAGACTAGCGGGCCACCCTACGAGCAGTACTTC. Protein sequence: CASSQQTSGPPYEQYF.

This CDR3 is CASSYRGTGRGELFF. The CDR3 nucleotides read TGTGCCAGCAGTTACCGTGGGACAGGCCGAGGGGAGCTGTTTTTT. The chain links TRBV6-6 to TRBJ2-2, with TRBD1 matching 8 bases. V was clipped by 2 bases and J by 8 bases; unmatched bases: 7. CDR1 and CDR2 from the germline V gene are MNHNY and SVGAGI (reference sequence). The CDR3 spans 15 residues.

This chain links TRBV19 with TRBJ1-2; 10 nucleotides align to TRBD1. CDR1 and CDR2 from the germline V gene are LNHDA and SQIVND (reference sequence). V dropped 1 base and J dropped 6; count of bases not matched to a gene: 5. This CDR3 contains 15 residues. CDR3 residues: CASSIGQGAIDGYTF. CDR3 coding DNA: TGTGCCAGTAGTATAGGACAGGGGGCGATAGATGGCTACACCTTC.

This chain joins TRBV15 and TRBJ1-4; D remains ambiguous. Germline CDR1 LNHNV, CDR2 YYDKDF (reference sequence). V gave up 5 bases and J gave up 0 bases, with 10 bases separating them. The CDR3 is made up of 15 amino acids. The CDR3 reads CATSAYLSTNEKLFF. The CDR3 DNA follows: TGTGCCACCAGCGCGTACCTCTCAACTAATGAAAAACTGTTTTTT.

This clone was recorded only once. V and J are TRBV12-5 and TRBJ1-1; D gene unclear. V lost 4 bases to trimming and J lost 4 bases, with 13 bases between them. Germline V gene data show CDR1 as LGHNT and CDR2 as FRNRAP. This CDR3 has 14 residues. CDR3 sequence: CASGSPGPVTEAFF. As DNA, the CDR3 is TGTGCTAGTGGTTCACCCGGTCCCGTCACTGAAGCTTTCTTT.

V usage is TRBV7-9 and J usage is TRBJ2-3; D is perhaps TRBD2 (6 bases). Germline CDR1 and CDR2: SEHNR and FQNEAQ (reference sequence). This CDR3 is 14 amino acids long. Trimming pared 3 bases from V and 7 bases from J, leaving 14 bases between. The CDR3 DNA is TGTGCCAGCAGCTTCTCAGGAGGGGAAAATACGCAGTATTTT. As protein: CASSFSGGENTQYF.

V usage is TRBV6-5 and J usage is TRBJ1-3, with unresolved D. The ends were cut back, 0 bases at V and 8 bases at J, with 8 bases in the middle. This CDR3 is built from 13 residues. Germline loops: CDR1 MNHEY, CDR2 SVGAGI. CDR3 amino acids: CASSYSIRDTIYF. Here the CDR3 DNA reads TGTGCCAGCAGTTACTCGATAAGGGACACCATATATTTT.

This chain links TRBV9 with TRBJ1-1; 7 nucleotides match TRBD1. The CDR3 runs to 14 residues. J lost 2 bases, V lost 3 bases, and 4 bases had no gene match. Germline V gives CDR1 SGDLS, CDR2 YYNGEE. The CDR3 DNA follows: TGTGCCAGCAGCGCTTGGGACAGCAACACTGAAGCTTTCTTT. This translates into CASSAWDSNTEAFF.

The gene calls are TRBV6-5 and TRBJ1-3; D remains unclear. Trimming stripped 4 bases from V and 0 bases from J, with 13 bases between. CDR1 is MNHEY, CDR2 SVGAGI, per germline. The CDR3 sequence is 16 residues long. The CDR3 protein is CASSSPRRNSGNTIYF. CDR3 DNA: TGTGCCAGCAGTTCCCCCCGACGGAACTCTGGAAACACCATATATTTT.

The chain recombines TRBV4-3 with TRBJ1-1; D call uncertain. CDR3 length: 13 amino acids. The V gene's germline CDR1 is LGHNA and CDR2 YSLEER. Trimming took 1 base from V and 2 from J, leaving 5 bases between them. CDR3 DNA sequence: TGCGCCAGCAGCCAAGTGTCTAACACTGAAGCTTTCTTT. This codes for CASSQVSNTEAFF.

This chain joins TRBV2 and TRBJ1-4; D ambiguous. V dropped 8 bases and J dropped 7 bases, with 14 bases sitting between them. The CDR3 length is 13 residues. From germline, CDR1 is SNHLY and CDR2 FYNNEI. DNA of the CDR3: TGTGCCAGCCGCGGGCTTGTTGGTGAAAAACTGTTTTTT. It translates to CASRGLVGEKLFF.

V and J are TRBV27 and TRBJ1-6; tentative D call: TRBD1 (6 bases). Germline assignment: CDR1 MNHEY and CDR2 SMNVEV (reference sequence). V lost 3 bases to trimming and J lost 7 bases, with 16 bases between them. The CDR3 is made up of 16 amino acids. This CDR3 reads CASSLYPAGENSPLHF. In DNA, the CDR3 is TGTGCCAGCAGTTTGTATCCCGCAGGGGAGAATTCACCCCTCCACTTT.

This chain uses TRBV6-5 with TRBJ1-2, with a tentative D call TRBD1 (6 bases). The V end was cut by 3 bases, the J end by 4 bases, with 15 bases between. CDR3 size: 15 residues. CDR1 is MNHEY and CDR2 is SVGAGI in the germline V gene. CDR3 nucleotide sequence: TGTGCCAGCAGTTATAGGGGGACGTCAACCTATGGCTACACCTTC. Protein: CASSYRGTSTYGYTF.

This rearrangement joins TRBV7-6 to TRBJ2-2, with D perhaps assigned TRBD1 or TRBD2 (6 bases each). With 1 base removed from V and 4 bases from J, the gap between germline ends came to 13 bases. Per the germline V gene, CDR1 is SGHVS and CDR2 is FNYEAQ. The CDR3 length is 16 residues. The CDR3 region has the DNA TGTGCCAGCAGCTTAGTGAGGGGGGCCGGCACCGGGGAGCTGTTTTTT. Translated: CASSLVRGAGTGELFF.

The V gene is TRBV23-1, the J gene TRBJ1-1; TRBD1 matches 9 bases. TRBV23-1 is labeled an ORF, and its function is uncertain. CDR3 size: 17 residues. The junction had 9 bases not matched to a gene; V was cut back by 3 bases and J by 1 base. The CDR3 protein is CASSHISQTGGNTEAFF. The CDR3, as DNA: TGCGCCAGCAGTCACATCTCCCAGACAGGGGGGAACACTGAAGCTTTCTTT.

This clone is termed medium-sized. The chain couples TRBV29-1 to TRBJ2-1; TRBD1 matches at 7 bases. This CDR3 spans 13 amino acids. V was clipped by 6 bases and J by 7 bases; unmatched bases: 9. From germline, CDR1 is SQVTM and CDR2 ANQGSEA. The CDR3 protein is CSVAGGQGNEQFF. The CDR3 bases are TGCAGCGTAGCAGGGGGTCAGGGGAATGAGCAGTTCTTC.

The CDR3 loop is CASGSSGRMNTEAFF. CDR3 coding DNA: TGTGCTAGTGGTTCCTCGGGACGGATGAACACTGAAGCTTTCTTT. The chain uses TRBV12-5 and TRBJ1-1, with a weak D call TRBD1 (5 bases). Germline V gene data show CDR1 as LGHNT and CDR2 as FRNRAP. The CDR3 spans 15 residues. V was cut by 4 bases and J by 0 bases, with 12 bases left in between.

The chain combines TRBV4-1 with TRBJ2-5; D is uncertain. CDR3 length: 14 amino acids. The ends were cut back, 1 base at V and 4 bases at J, with 10 bases in the middle. Germline CDR1 and CDR2: MGHRA and YSYEKL. The CDR3 region is CASSQVVALETQYF. CDR3 sequence (DNA): TGCGCCAGCAGCCAAGTGGTGGCCTTAGAGACCCAGTACTTC.

This rearrangement joins TRBV25-1 to TRBJ2-7; maybe TRBD1 (8 bases). From germline, CDR1 is MGHDK and CDR2 SYGVNS. V dropped 6 bases and J dropped 9 bases, with 21 bases sitting between them. There are 14 residues in the CDR3. The CDR3 region is CASSDYTGGDAQYF. DNA for the CDR3: TGTGCCAGCAGCGATTATACAGGGGGGGATGCGCAGTACTTC.

This clone is a singleton in its sample. V and J are TRBV7-9 and TRBJ1-1; perhaps TRBD1 as D (5 bases). Per the germline V gene, CDR1 is SEHNR and CDR2 is FQNEAQ (reference sequence). The CDR3 contains 14 residues. V was pared by 3 bases and J by 8 bases, with 16 bases between. The CDR3 region has the DNA TGTGCCAGCAGCTTGACTCCAATCGGGGCCGAAGCTTTCTTT. Protein sequence: CASSLTPIGAEAFF.

The genes are TRBV7-8 and TRBJ1-4; D gene ambiguous. Germline lookup yields CDR1 SGHVS and CDR2 FQNEAQ. Trimming stripped 1 base from V and 3 bases from J, with 9 bases between. The CDR3 totals 15 residues. The CDR3 spells CASSLVRPPNEKLFF. DNA of the CDR3: TGTGCCAGCAGCTTAGTGCGCCCGCCTAATGAAAAACTGTTTTTT.

The CDR3 loop reads CASSFLVQPQHF. CDR3 in DNA: TGTGCCAGCAGTTTTCTGGTTCAGCCCCAGCATTTT. The chain joins TRBV27 to TRBJ1-5; D unresolved. The CDR3 is 12 amino acids. In germline, CDR1 is MNHEY, CDR2 SMNVEV (reference sequence). V dropped 3 bases and J dropped 6 bases, with 6 bases sitting between them.

The CDR3 region has the DNA TGTGCCAGCAGCCGAAGGGGGCCTAACTATGGCTACACCTTC. Encoded protein: CASSRRGPNYGYTF. The genes are TRBV6-1 and TRBJ1-2; 7 bases fit TRBD1. Germline trimming cut 6 bases from V and 0 bases from J; bases unmatched to any gene: 4. There are 14 residues in the CDR3. The germline V gene has CDR1 MNHNS and CDR2 SASEGT.

This chain uses TRBV13 with TRBJ2-7; TRBD2 agrees at 7 bases. V was clipped by 5 bases and J by 6 bases; unmatched bases: 7. Germline V gives CDR1 PRHDT, CDR2 FYEKMQ (reference sequence). The CDR3 loop spans 13 amino acids. CDR3 nucleotide sequence: TGTGCCAGCAGCCCCGAGCGGGGTCGCGAGCAGTACTTC. Protein: CASSPERGREQYF.